This entry is about one T cell receptor beta chain. Healthy Caucasian individuals from Russia aged about 6 to 100 served as donors. These data originate in a study of blood T cells in healthy people across ages. Together with a sample-barcoded 5' primer, a J-beta primer mix was included in a second PCR lasting about 6 to 12 cycles. Each cDNA molecule received a tag from a template-switch adaptor that had 12 random nucleotides. TCRdb re-called the 5' RACE reads with MiXCR, one entry per CDR3 protein. This sample has more than 900,000 distinct CDR3 sequences, with about 23% found just once. These data were likewise used in another study, on T cells of mothers and their children. Per that paper: The authors used all extracted RNA for cDNA synthesis, at approximately 1.5 ug per 15 ul. With unrelated pairs as the comparison, related mother-child pairs had a slightly higher overlap that was not significant.

This clonotype was sampled from a girl aged 2 to 9 in good health. Sequencing was done on a sample of blood.

CDR3 in amino acids: CASSLAWSMNTEAFF. DNA for the CDR3: TGTGCCAGCAGTTTGGCCTGGAGCATGAACACTGAAGCTTTCTTT. This chain links TRBV28 with TRBJ1-1; no clear D gene. V lost 3 bases and J lost 0, with 11 bases in between. Germline V CDR1 and CDR2: MDHEN, SYDVKM. The CDR3 has 15 residues.